These 2 T cell receptor beta chains were sequenced from one sample in a study of siplizumab effects on memory and regulatory T cells. The table came from immunoSEQ multiplex PCR; TCRdb's copy has only in-frame clones and leaves some out. The data show some 100,000 clones, with 94% seen just once and roughly 0.61% held by the top ten. Sequencing input: Tregs sorted from blood. These receptors were taken from a human donor in good health.

This clone was detected once. This rearrangement joins TRBV30 to TRBJ2-2; TRBD1 agrees at 9 bases. Per the germline V gene, CDR1 is GTSNPN and CDR2 is SVGIG (reference sequence). This CDR3 has 15 amino acids. J lost 7 bases, V lost 1 base, and 7 bases had no gene match. The CDR3 spells CAWSAGTGYGGELFF. The CDR3 DNA follows: TGTGCCTGGAGTGCCGGGACAGGGTATGGCGGGGAGCTGTTTTTT.

The rearrangement joins TRBV11-2 to TRBJ1-3; D gene unclear. The CDR3 is 17 amino acids. Per germline, CDR1 SGHAT and CDR2 FQNNGV. The germline V and J ends were trimmed by 2 bases and 0 bases, with 14 bases remaining between them. CDR3 sequence reads: CASSLTSSGPSGNTIYF. For the CDR3, the DNA is TGTGCCAGCAGCTTAACTTCCTCGGGCCCCTCTGGAAACACCATATATTTT.